The 7 T cell receptor beta chains given below trace back to one sample, sequenced in a study of T cells in Graves' hyperthyroidism and ophthalmopathy. Researchers amplified the TCR beta CDR3 regions from RNA transcripts. The TCR CDR3 was amplified in a first-round RT-PCR using the HTBI primer set. Using its own MiXCR run on the multiplex PCR reads, TCRdb lists one record per CDR3 protein. The sample records hundreds of thousands of distinct CDR3 sequences, roughly 14% being singletons. Sequencing was carried out using blood. Receptors were obtained from a woman in her forties with Graves' ophthalmopathy.

V is TRBV29-1 and J is TRBJ2-5; tentative D call: TRBD1 (5 bases). CDR1 SQVTM and CDR2 ANQGSEA come from the germline V gene. Deletions cut 2 bases from V and 5 bases from J, with 12 bases between. This CDR3 is 13 amino acids long. CDR3 residues: CSVERQGLETQYF. The CDR3, as DNA: TGCAGCGTTGAACGGCAGGGTTTGGAGACCCAGTACTTC.

Ten or more counts support this clonotype. The rearrangement joins TRBV6-1 to TRBJ2-7, with 12 bases matching TRBD2. This CDR3 has 15 residues. The germline gives CDR1 MNHNS, CDR2 SASEGT. The V gene end was trimmed by 5 bases and the J gene end by 4 bases; junction bases not matched to a gene: 6. The CDR3 DNA is TGTGCCAGCAGTCAAGGGACTAGCGGGCGGTACGAGCAGTACTTC. Its protein is CASSQGTSGRYEQYF.

This clonotype was detected many times. The chain has TRBV28 and TRBJ1-1, with D perhaps TRBD1 (5 bases). V dropped 7 bases and J dropped 3 bases, with 12 bases sitting between them. The V gene's germline CDR1 is MDHEN and CDR2 SYDVKM. This CDR3 comprises 13 residues. CDR3 sequence reads: CASKSLGDTEAFF. CDR3 in DNA: TGTGCCAGCAAATCCCTAGGGGACACTGAAGCTTTCTTT.

This clonotype was picked up many times. This chain joins TRBV11-2 and TRBJ2-4; the D gene could be TRBD1 or TRBD2 (6 bases each). Germline assignment: CDR1 SGHAT and CDR2 FQNNGV. Between the trimmed V and J ends, which lost 5 bases and 7 bases, there was a span of 12 bases. This CDR3 region has 13 residues. The CDR3 loop is CASSDWRGNIQYF. The CDR3 DNA reads TGTGCCAGCAGCGACTGGAGGGGGAACATTCAGTACTTC.

This clonotype was recorded at least ten times. V usage is TRBV12-3 or TRBV12-4 and J usage is TRBJ1-1; D remains unclear. V was trimmed by 3 bases and J by 4 bases, leaving 6 bases between them. The CDR3 covers 12 residues. The CDR3 spells CASSLWSTEAFF. For the CDR3, the DNA is TGTGCCAGCAGTTTGTGGAGCACTGAAGCTTTCTTT.

The chain employs TRBV5-1 and TRBJ2-7; D not resolved. The V end was cut by 0 bases, the J end by 7 bases, with 17 bases between. The germline CDR1 and CDR2 sequences are SGHRS and YFSETQ. The CDR3 length is 15 residues. The CDR3 protein is CASSLGRVKREEQYF. For the CDR3, the DNA is TGCGCCAGCAGCTTGGGACGAGTCAAAAGAGAGGAGCAGTACTTC.

This clonotype was seen only a few times. V gene TRBV10-2 combines with J gene TRBJ1-5; D uncertain. Germline V gene lookup returns CDR1 WSHSY and CDR2 SAAADI. Between the trimmed V and J ends, which lost 0 bases and 6 bases, there was a span of 6 bases. This CDR3 spans 13 amino acids. The CDR3 nucleotides are TGCGCCAGCAGTGAGTCGACTCGTCAGCCCCAGCATTTT. Protein sequence: CASSESTRQPQHF.